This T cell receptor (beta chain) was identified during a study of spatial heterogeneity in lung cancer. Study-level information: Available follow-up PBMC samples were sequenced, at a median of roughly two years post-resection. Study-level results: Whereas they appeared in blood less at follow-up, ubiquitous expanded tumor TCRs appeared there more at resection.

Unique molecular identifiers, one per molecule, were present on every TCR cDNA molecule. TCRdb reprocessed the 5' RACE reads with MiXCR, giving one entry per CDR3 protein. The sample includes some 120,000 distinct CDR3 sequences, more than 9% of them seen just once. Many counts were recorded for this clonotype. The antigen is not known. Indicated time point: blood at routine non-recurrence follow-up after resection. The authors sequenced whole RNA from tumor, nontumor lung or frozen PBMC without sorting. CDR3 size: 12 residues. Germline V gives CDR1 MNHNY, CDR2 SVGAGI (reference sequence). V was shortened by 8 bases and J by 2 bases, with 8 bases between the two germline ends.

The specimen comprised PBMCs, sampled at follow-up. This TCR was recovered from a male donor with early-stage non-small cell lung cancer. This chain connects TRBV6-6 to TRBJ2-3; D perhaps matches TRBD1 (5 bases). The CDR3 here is CASRTTTDTQYF. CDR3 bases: TGTGCCAGCCGGACAACCACAGATACGCAGTATTTT.